Presented here are 6 T cell receptor beta chains from one specimen sequenced in a study of blood T cell repertoires in COVID-19. Sequencing used immunoSEQ multiplex PCR; TCRdb keeps in-frame clones, though not all of them. The table has approximately 310,000 clones, around nine tenths seen once. The sample consisted of peripheral blood. Receptor source: a man aged 50 to 60 with active or convalescent COVID-19.

The J gene is TRBJ1-5, the V gene TRBV28, with no clear D. The CDR3 covers 12 residues. CDR1 and CDR2 from the germline V gene are MDHEN and SYDVKM. V was cut by 2 bases and J by 7 bases, with 6 bases left in between. In nucleotides, the CDR3 is TGTGCCAGCAGTTTAACTCGCCAGCCCCAGCATTTT. Residues: CASSLTRQPQHF.

V and J are TRBV2 and TRBJ1-2, with a tentative D call TRBD1 (5 bases). V lost 6 bases and J 4 bases, leaving 15 bases between the germline ends. CDR3 length: 14 residues. Per the germline V gene, CDR1 is SNHLY and CDR2 is FYNNEI. CDR3 region: CASRPLQGSYGYTF. The CDR3 DNA is TGTGCCAGCAGACCTCTTCAGGGTTCCTATGGCTACACCTTC.

In its sample, this clone was seen once. The chain has TRBV11-3 and TRBJ2-3; no firm D call. V shed 5 bases and J shed 0 bases, with 6 bases lying between them. Germline V gene sequence: CDR1 SGHNT, CDR2 YENEEA. CDR3 length: 13 residues. The CDR3 DNA follows: TGTGCCAGCAGCCCGACTAGCACAGATACGCAGTATTTT. Translated, it gives CASSPTSTDTQYF. Supplemented by reference TRBV11-3 and TRBJ2-3, the full variable domain reads EAGVVQSPRYKIIEKKQPVAFWCNPISGHNTLYWYLQNLGQGPELLIRYENEEAVDDSQLPKDRFSAERLKGVDSTLKIQPAELGDSAVYLCASSPTSTDTQYFGPGTRLTVL.

This chain uses TRBV19 with TRBJ1-1; D gene uncertain. Germline CDR1 reads LNHDA; CDR2 reads SQIVND (reference sequence). The CDR3 runs to 14 residues. Trimming stripped 8 bases from V and 1 base from J, with 14 bases between. CDR3 residues: CASGKGLSNTEAFF. The CDR3 DNA sequence: TGTGCCAGTGGGAAAGGACTGTCGAACACTGAAGCTTTCTTT.

The V call is TRBV19, the J call TRBJ1-6, with D unresolved. Germline V gene data show CDR1 as LNHDA and CDR2 as SQIVND (reference sequence). The CDR3 has 14 residues. V was shortened by 4 bases and J by 9 bases, with 13 bases between the two germline ends. CDR3 in amino acids: CASSNRAFSSPLHF. As DNA, the CDR3 is TGTGCCAGTAGTAACAGAGCCTTCTCTTCACCCCTCCACTTT.

The rearrangement links TRBV4-1 to TRBJ1-5; possible D gene TRBD1, 5 bases. Germline CDR1 is MGHRA and CDR2 is YSYEKL. CDR3 length: 15 amino acids. The ends were cut back, 1 base at V and 3 bases at J, with 10 bases in the middle. CDR3 sequence reads: CASSQGGGNNQPQHF. As DNA, the CDR3 is TGCGCCAGCAGCCAAGGGGGGGGGAACAATCAGCCCCAGCATTTT.